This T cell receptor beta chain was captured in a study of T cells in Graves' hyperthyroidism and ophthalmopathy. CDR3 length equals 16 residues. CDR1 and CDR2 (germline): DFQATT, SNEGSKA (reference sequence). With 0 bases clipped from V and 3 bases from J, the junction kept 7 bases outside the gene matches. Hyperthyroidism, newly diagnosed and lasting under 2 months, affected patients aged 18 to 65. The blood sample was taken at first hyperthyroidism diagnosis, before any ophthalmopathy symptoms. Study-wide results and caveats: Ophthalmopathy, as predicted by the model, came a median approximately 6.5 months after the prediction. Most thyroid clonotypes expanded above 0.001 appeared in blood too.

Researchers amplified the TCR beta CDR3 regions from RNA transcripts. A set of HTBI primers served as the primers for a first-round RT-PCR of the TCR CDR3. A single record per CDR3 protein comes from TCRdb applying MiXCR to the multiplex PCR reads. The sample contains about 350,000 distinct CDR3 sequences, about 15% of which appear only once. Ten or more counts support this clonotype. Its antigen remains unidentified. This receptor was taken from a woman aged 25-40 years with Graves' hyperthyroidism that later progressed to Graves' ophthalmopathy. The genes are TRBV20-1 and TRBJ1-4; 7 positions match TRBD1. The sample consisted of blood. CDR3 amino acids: CSARDAGGGSNEKLFF. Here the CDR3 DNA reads TGCAGTGCTAGAGATGCAGGGGGAGGGTCTAATGAAAAACTGTTTTTT.